The 22 T cell receptor beta chains reported below all come from one sample, sequenced in a study of T-cell memory formation after mild COVID-19. From the 5' RACE reads, TCRdb called clonotypes with MiXCR, one entry per CDR3 protein. The table shows about 430,000 distinct CDR3 sequences, with 20% to 30% occurring only once. Sequencing was done on a sample of PBMCs or a T cell subset sorted from them (not recorded which). These receptors were obtained from an adult woman who had mild COVID-19 (a few samples of this study predate the infection). Cell type and time point are not known.

This clonotype came up a few times. This chain uses TRBV5-6 with TRBJ1-5; D call uncertain. CDR1 and CDR2 (germline): SGHDT, YYEEEE. CDR3 length: 12 amino acids. The V end was cut by 3 bases, the J end by 4 bases, with 5 bases between. CDR3 nucleotides: TGTGCCAGCAGCTCCGAGAATCAGCCCCAGCATTTT. It translates to CASSSENQPQHF. Full variable domain (rest looked up from reference TRBV5-6 and TRBJ1-5): DAGVTQSPTHLIKTRGQQVTLRCSPKSGHDTVSWYQQALGQGPQFIFQYYEEEERQRGNFPDRFSGHQFPNYSSELNVNALLLGDSALYLCASSSENQPQHFGDGTRLSIL.

There are many counts of this clonotype. The chain couples TRBV7-9 to TRBJ2-1; 12 bases map to TRBD2. Trimming took 4 bases from V and 7 from J; bases not matched to a gene: 8. CDR1 SEHNR and CDR2 FQNEAQ come from the germline V gene (reference sequence). The CDR3 has 16 amino acids. The CDR3 protein is CASSSLAGGPRNEQFF. CDR3 in DNA: TGTGCCAGCAGCTCTCTAGCGGGAGGGCCGCGGAATGAGCAGTTCTTC.

The chain carries TRBV20-1 and TRBJ2-1; D is unclear. This CDR3 comprises 13 residues. The germline V and J ends were trimmed by 5 bases and 5 bases, with 13 bases remaining between them. CDR1 and CDR2 from the germline V gene are DFQATT and SNEGSKA (reference sequence). In DNA form, the CDR3 reads TGCAGTGCTGAACTCGACTGGGACAATGAGCAGTTCTTC. This sequence encodes CSAELDWDNEQFF.

This clonotype turned up a few times. The chain joins TRBV5-1 to TRBJ2-1, with 9 bases aligning to TRBD2. Germline V gene data show CDR1 as SGHRS and CDR2 as YFSETQ. The J segment lost 6 bases and the V segment lost 6 bases, leaving 10 bases of the junction unmatched. The CDR3 contains 15 residues. The CDR3 loop reads CASTPLAGAPNEQFF. In nucleotides, the CDR3 is TGCGCCAGCACCCCTTTAGCGGGGGCCCCCAATGAGCAGTTCTTC.

This clonotype was recorded at least ten times. The chain carries TRBV24-1 and TRBJ2-1, with 13 bases fitting TRBD2. This CDR3 comprises 16 residues. Germline lookup yields CDR1 KGHDR and CDR2 SFDVKD. The trim removed 0 bases at V and 8 bases at J, leaving 3 bases unmatched. CDR3 nucleotide sequence: TGTGCCACCAGTGATTTGACTAGCGGGGGGGCATATGAGCAGTTCTTC. Translating it yields CATSDLTSGGAYEQFF.

V and J are TRBV20-1 and TRBJ1-1; D is ambiguous. CDR1 is DFQATT, CDR2 SNEGSKA, per germline (reference sequence). Between the trimmed V and J ends, which lost 2 bases and 1 base, there was a span of 11 bases. The CDR3 has 14 residues. The DNA of the CDR3 is TGCAGTGCTAGACGGGGAGGAGGGAACACTGAAGCTTTCTTT. As protein: CSARRGGGNTEAFF.

This chain connects TRBV12-3 or TRBV12-4 to TRBJ2-3, with 9 bases aligning to TRBD2. The CDR3 has 13 residues. The ends lost 6 bases at V and 11 bases at J; junction bases unmatched: 9. CDR3 bases: TGTGCCAGCAGCCACGGGGGACTAGCCGAGCAGTATTTT. Translated: CASSHGGLAEQYF.

This clonotype was seen only a few times. This sequence joins TRBV7-9 and TRBJ1-2, with D possibly being TRBD1 (6 bases). The germline V gene encodes CDR1 SEHNR and CDR2 FQNEAQ (reference sequence). V gave up 8 bases and J gave up 4 bases, with 8 bases separating them. The CDR3 loop spans 11 amino acids. CDR3 residues: CASQTGYGYTF. DNA of the CDR3: TGTGCCAGCCAGACAGGCTATGGCTACACCTTC.

This clonotype occurred a few times. An end of the junction differs from the germline gene, which may be a read error. The chain links TRBV12-3 or TRBV12-4 to TRBJ2-7; D unclear. The CDR3 has 12 residues. The CDR3 here is CASSLKVDLPSF. CDR3 nucleotides: TGTGCCAGCAGCCTCAAGGTAGACCTACCCAGCTTC.

The rearrangement joins TRBV12-3 or TRBV12-4 to TRBJ2-5; D uncertain. This CDR3 is built from 14 residues. Trimming left V 3 bases short and J 2 bases short, with 10 bases between. The CDR3 loop reads CASSFADGQETQYF. CDR3 sequence (DNA): TGTGCCAGCAGTTTCGCAGACGGACAAGAGACCCAGTACTTC.

This clonotype occurred once. V is TRBV27 and J is TRBJ1-5; 10 bases agree with TRBD1. The V segment lost 2 bases and the J segment 6 bases; nucleotides outside the gene matches: 7. Germline CDR1 MNHEY, CDR2 SMNVEV (reference sequence). This CDR3 spans 16 amino acids. The CDR3 DNA sequence: TGTGCCAGCAGTTTAACGGGACAGGGGCGGGTTCAGCCCCAGCATTTT. Encoded protein: CASSLTGQGRVQPQHF.

This clonotype showed up just a few times. CDR3 in DNA: TGTGCCAGCTCCGAGGCATACTCCACCTACGAGCAGTACTTC. Amino acids: CASSEAYSTYEQYF. The V gene is TRBV2, the J gene TRBJ2-7; D not certain. Between the trimmed V and J ends, which lost 8 bases and 2 bases, there was a span of 16 bases. The CDR3 is 14 amino acids. Germline V gene lookup returns CDR1 SNHLY and CDR2 FYNNEI.

The chain recombines TRBV25-1 with TRBJ1-4; no firm D call. Trimming shortened V by 4 bases and J by 8 bases, and 8 bases separated the two germline ends. Germline CDR1 MGHDK, CDR2 SYGVNS. This CDR3 is 12 amino acids long. CDR3 region: CASSGLGEKLFF. The CDR3 nucleotides read TGTGCCAGCAGTGGTTTAGGGGAAAAACTGTTTTTT. Full variable domain (missing parts from reference TRBV25-1 and TRBJ1-4): EADIYQTPRYLVIGTGKKITLECSQTMGHDKMYWYQQDPGMELHLIHYSYGVNSTEKGDLSSESTVSRIRTEHFPLTLESARPSHTSQYLCASSGLGEKLFFGSGTQLSVL.

This clonotype was detected a few times. This chain joins TRBV24-1 and TRBJ2-5, with 8 bases that match TRBD1. This CDR3 is built from 15 residues. Looked up from germline, CDR1 is KGHDR and CDR2 is SFDVKD. After removal of 3 bases from V and 7 bases from J, the junction contained 9 bases not matched to a gene. The CDR3, as DNA: TGTGCCACCAGTGATGCAGACAGGGGCCTTGGGACCCAGTACTTC. Protein: CATSDADRGLGTQYF.

The genes are TRBV2 and TRBJ1-1, with D perhaps matching TRBD1 (6 bases). This CDR3 region has 15 residues. CDR1 SNHLY and CDR2 FYNNEI come from the germline V gene. V was trimmed by 7 bases and J by 5 bases, leaving 20 bases between them. The CDR3: CASTQHGGADTEAFF. The CDR3 nucleotides read TGTGCCAGCACTCAACACGGGGGGGCGGATACTGAAGCTTTCTTT.

The chain links TRBV24-1 to TRBJ2-1, with 11 positions matching TRBD2. Germline V CDR1 and CDR2: KGHDR, SFDVKD. The CDR3 runs to 17 residues. J gave up 8 bases and V 3 bases, and 11 bases lay outside the gene matches. The CDR3 protein is CATSDHIAGGPWDEQFF. The CDR3 DNA follows: TGTGCCACCAGTGATCACATAGCGGGGGGGCCGTGGGATGAGCAGTTCTTC.

The chain recombines TRBV19 with TRBJ1-1; D might be TRBD1 (6 bases). The CDR3 contains 11 residues. Germline assignment: CDR1 LNHDA and CDR2 SQIVND (reference sequence). Trimming left V 9 bases short and J 9 bases short, with 14 bases between. The CDR3 DNA sequence: TGTGCCAGCGAGAACAGGGTCCAAGCTTTCTTT. Protein sequence: CASENRVQAFF.

V usage is TRBV6-2 or TRBV6-3 and J usage is TRBJ2-5; no definite D call. Trimming removed 6 bases from V and 5 bases from J, with 13 bases in between. The CDR3 covers 13 residues. Germline loops: CDR1 MNHEY, CDR2 SVGEGT. The CDR3 DNA reads TGTGCCAGCAGGCCCGACACGGGTGAGACCCAGTACTTC. Translating gives CASRPDTGETQYF.

This chain uses TRBV11-2 with TRBJ1-6, with a possible D match to TRBD1 (5 bases). Germline CDR1 reads SGHAT; CDR2 reads FQNNGV. The CDR3 runs 15 residues. Trimming stripped 2 bases from V and 10 bases from J, with 15 bases between. CDR3 residues: CASSLFQGKGSPLHF. The CDR3 nucleotides are TGTGCCAGCAGCTTATTCCAGGGAAAAGGATCACCCCTCCACTTT. Full variable domain (outside the CDR3, taken from reference TRBV11-2 and TRBJ1-6): EAGVAQSPRYKIIEKRQSVAFWCNPISGHATLYWYQQILGQGPKLLIQFQNNGVVDDSQLPKDRFSAERLKGVDSTLKIQPAKLEDSAVYLCASSLFQGKGSPLHFGNGTRLTVT.

This clonotype was observed a few times. The chain couples TRBV4-1 to TRBJ2-7, with 8 bases identical to TRBD1. CDR3 size: 17 residues. With 1 base clipped from V and 3 bases from J, the junction kept 11 bases outside the gene matches. Germline V gene data show CDR1 as MGHRA and CDR2 as YSYEKL. CDR3 nucleotides: TGCGCCAGCAGCCAAGGCGAGTTGGGGGACAGGTTCTACGAGCAGTACTTC. It translates to CASSQGELGDRFYEQYF.

A few counts support this clonotype. The V call is TRBV6-2 or TRBV6-3, the J call TRBJ2-1; D remains ambiguous. There are 12 residues in the CDR3. Trimming took 0 bases from V and 9 from J, leaving 6 bases between them. Germline V lookup: CDR1 MNHEY, CDR2 SVGEGT. CDR3 amino acids: CASSYSSSEQFF. The CDR3 DNA reads TGTGCCAGCAGTTACTCGAGTAGTGAGCAGTTCTTC.

This clonotype was observed a handful of times. The rearrangement uses TRBV18 and TRBJ1-2, with no clear D. The CDR3 has 14 amino acids. Trimming cost V 3 bases and J 5 bases, with 13 bases left between them. CDR1 and CDR2 (germline): KGHSH, LQKENI. The CDR3 coding sequence is TGTGCCAGCTCACCGGACGGGAGACTGTATGGCTACACCTTC. It codes for CASSPDGRLYGYTF.